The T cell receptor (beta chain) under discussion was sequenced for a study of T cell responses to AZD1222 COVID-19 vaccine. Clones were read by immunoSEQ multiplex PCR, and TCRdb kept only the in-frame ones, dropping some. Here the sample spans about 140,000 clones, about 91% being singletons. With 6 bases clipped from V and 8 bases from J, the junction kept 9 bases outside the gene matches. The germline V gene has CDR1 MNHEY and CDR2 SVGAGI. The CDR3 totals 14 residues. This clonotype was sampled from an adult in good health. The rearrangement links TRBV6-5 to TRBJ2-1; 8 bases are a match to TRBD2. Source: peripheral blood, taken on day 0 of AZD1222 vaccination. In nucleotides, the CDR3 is TGTGCCAGCAGGAAGAGCGGGAGCGGCGATGAGCAGTTCTTC. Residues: CASRKSGSGDEQFF.